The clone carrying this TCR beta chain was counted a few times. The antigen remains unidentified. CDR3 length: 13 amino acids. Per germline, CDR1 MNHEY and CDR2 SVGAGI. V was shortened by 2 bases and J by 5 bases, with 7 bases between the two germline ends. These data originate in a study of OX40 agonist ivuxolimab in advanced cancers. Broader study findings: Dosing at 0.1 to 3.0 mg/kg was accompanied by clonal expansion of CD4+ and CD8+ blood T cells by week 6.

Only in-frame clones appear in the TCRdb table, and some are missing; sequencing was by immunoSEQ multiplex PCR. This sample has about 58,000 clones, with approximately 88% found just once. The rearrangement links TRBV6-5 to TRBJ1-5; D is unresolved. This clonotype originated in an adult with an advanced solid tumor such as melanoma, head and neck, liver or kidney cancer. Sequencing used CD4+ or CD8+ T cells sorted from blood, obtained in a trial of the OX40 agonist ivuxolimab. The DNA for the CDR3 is TGTGCCAGCAGTTACGATCGAGATCAGCCCCAGCATTTT. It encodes CASSYDRDQPQHF.